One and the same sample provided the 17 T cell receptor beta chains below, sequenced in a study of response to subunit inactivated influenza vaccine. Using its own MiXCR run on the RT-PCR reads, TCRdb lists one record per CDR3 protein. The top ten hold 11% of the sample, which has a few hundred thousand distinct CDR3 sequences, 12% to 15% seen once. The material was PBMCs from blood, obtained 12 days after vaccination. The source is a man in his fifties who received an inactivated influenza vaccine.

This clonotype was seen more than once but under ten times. CDR3 residues: CATSRWGGNEQFF. The CDR3 DNA follows: TGTGCCACCAGTCGGTGGGGCGGGAATGAGCAGTTCTTC. This chain links TRBV24-1 with TRBJ2-1, with D perhaps being TRBD1 or TRBD2 (5 bases each). CDR1 KGHDR and CDR2 SFDVKD come from the germline V gene. The CDR3 is 13 residues long. Trimming cost V 6 bases and J 7 bases, with 12 bases left between them.

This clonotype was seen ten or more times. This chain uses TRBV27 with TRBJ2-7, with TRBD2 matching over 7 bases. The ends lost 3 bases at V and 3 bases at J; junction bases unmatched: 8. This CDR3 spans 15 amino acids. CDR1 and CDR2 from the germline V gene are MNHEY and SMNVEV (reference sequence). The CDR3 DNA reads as TGTGCCAGCAGTTTTAGGGCTAGCGGTTTCTACGAGCAGTACTTC. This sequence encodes CASSFRASGFYEQYF.

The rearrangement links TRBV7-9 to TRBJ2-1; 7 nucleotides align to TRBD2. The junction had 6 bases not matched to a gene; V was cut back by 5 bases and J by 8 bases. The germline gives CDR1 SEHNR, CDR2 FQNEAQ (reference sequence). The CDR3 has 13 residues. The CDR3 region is CASSGGGSYEQFF. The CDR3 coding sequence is TGTGCCAGCAGCGGGGGAGGGTCCTATGAGCAGTTCTTC.

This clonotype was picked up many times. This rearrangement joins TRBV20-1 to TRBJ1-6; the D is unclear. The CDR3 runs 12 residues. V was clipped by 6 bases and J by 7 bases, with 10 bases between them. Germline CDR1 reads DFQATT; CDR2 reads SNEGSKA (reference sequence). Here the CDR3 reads CSAEIGNSPLHF. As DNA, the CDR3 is TGCAGTGCCGAGATCGGGAATTCACCCCTCCACTTT.

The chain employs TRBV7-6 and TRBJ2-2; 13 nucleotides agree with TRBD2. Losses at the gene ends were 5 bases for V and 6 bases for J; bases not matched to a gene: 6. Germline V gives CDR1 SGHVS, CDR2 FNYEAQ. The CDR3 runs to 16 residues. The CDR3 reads CASSQTSGRPAGELFF. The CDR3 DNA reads TGTGCCAGCAGCCAGACTAGCGGGAGGCCGGCCGGGGAGCTGTTTTTT.

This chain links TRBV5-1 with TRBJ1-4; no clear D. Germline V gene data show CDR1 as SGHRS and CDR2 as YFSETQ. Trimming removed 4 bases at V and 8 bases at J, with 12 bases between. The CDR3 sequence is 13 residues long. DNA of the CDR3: TGCGCCAGCAGCCCCAACCTCGGGGAAAAACTGTTTTTT. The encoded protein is CASSPNLGEKLFF.

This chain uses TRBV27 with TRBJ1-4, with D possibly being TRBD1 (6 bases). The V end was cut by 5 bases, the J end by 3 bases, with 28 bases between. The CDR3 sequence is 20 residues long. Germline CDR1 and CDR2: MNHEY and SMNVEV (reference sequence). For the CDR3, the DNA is TGTGCCAGCAGTACTTCTTTGGGGGGGCAGCCGTCCATGTCTAATGAAAAACTGTTTTTT. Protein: CASSTSLGGQPSMSNEKLFF.

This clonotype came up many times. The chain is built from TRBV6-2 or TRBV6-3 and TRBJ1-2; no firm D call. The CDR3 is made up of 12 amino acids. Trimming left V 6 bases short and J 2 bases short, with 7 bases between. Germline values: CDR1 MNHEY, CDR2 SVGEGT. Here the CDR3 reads CASRGANYGYTF. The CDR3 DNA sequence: TGTGCCAGCAGGGGAGCAAACTATGGCTACACCTTC.

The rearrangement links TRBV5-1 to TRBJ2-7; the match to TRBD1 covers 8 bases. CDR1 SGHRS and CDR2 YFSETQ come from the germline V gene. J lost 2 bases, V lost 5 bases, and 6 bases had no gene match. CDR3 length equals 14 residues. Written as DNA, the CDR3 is TGCGCCAGCAGAACCGGACAGGGAGCCTACGAGCAGTACTTC. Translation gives CASRTGQGAYEQYF. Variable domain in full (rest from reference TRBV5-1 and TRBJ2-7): KAGVTQTPRYLIKTRGQQVTLSCSPISGHRSVSWYQQTPGQGLQFLFEYFSETQRNKGNFPGRFSGRQFSNSRSEMNVSTLELGDSALYLCASRTGQGAYEQYFGPGTRLTVT.

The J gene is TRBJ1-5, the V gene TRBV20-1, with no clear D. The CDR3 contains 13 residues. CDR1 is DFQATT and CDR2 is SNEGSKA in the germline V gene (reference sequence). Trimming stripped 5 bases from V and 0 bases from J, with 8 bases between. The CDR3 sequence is CSAVRDSNQPQHF. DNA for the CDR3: TGCAGTGCTGTCAGAGATAGCAATCAGCCCCAGCATTTT.

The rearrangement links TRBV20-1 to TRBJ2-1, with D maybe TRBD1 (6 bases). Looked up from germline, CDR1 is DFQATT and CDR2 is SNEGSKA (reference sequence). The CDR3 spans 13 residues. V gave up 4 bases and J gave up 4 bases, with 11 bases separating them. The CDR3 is CSAKTGIYNEQFF. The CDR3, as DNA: TGCAGTGCTAAAACAGGGATTTACAATGAGCAGTTCTTC.

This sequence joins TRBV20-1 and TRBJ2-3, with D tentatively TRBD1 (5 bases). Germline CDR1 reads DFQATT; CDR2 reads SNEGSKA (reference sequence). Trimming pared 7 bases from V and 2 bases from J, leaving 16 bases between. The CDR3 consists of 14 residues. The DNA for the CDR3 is TGCAGTGTCCAGGGCCTCCAGAACACAGATACGCAGTATTTT. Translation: CSVQGLQNTDTQYF.

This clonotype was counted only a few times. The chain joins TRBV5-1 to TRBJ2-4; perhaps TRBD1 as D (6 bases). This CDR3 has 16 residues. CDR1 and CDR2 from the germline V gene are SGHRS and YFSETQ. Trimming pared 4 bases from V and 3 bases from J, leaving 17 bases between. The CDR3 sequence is CASSLQGEGGKNIQYF. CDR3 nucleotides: TGCGCCAGCAGCCTACAGGGAGAGGGTGGCAAAAACATTCAGTACTTC.

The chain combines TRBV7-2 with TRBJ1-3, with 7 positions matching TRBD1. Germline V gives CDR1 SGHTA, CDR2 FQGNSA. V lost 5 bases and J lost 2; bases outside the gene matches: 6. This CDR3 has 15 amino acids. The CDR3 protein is CASSLQTGPGNTIYF. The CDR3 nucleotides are TGTGCCAGCAGCCTCCAGACAGGGCCTGGAAACACCATATATTTT.

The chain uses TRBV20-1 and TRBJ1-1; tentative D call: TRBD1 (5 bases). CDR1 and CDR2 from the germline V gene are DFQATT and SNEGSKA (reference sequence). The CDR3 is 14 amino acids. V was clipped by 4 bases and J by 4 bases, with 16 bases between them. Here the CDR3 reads CSAKRAQGITEAFF. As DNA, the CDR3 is TGCAGTGCTAAACGGGCCCAGGGTATCACTGAAGCTTTCTTT.

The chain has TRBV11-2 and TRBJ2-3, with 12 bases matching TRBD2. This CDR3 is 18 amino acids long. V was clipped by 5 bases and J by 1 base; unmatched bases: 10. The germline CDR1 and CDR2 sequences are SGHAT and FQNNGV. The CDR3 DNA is TGTGCCAGCAGCCCCAGACTAGCGGGGGAAAGGCGCACAGATACGCAGTATTTT. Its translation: CASSPRLAGERRTDTQYF.

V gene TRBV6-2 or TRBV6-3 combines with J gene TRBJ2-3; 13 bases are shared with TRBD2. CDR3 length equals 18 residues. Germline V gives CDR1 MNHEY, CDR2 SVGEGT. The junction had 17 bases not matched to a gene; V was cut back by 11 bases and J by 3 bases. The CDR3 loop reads CAVRVGLAGDSITDTQYF. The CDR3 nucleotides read TGTGCCGTCAGAGTTGGACTAGCGGGAGACAGTATTACAGATACGCAGTATTTT.